These T cell receptor beta chains were read from a single sample in a study of blood T cells in healthy people across ages. TCRdb independently ran MiXCR on the 5' RACE reads; one entry per CDR3 protein. The table lists roughly 2 million distinct CDR3 sequences, about 50% of them singletons. The sample comprised blood. Every receptor here comes from a woman aged 40 to 49 in good health. Each CDR3 is given with its conserved first and last residue. A D gene is named only where the DNA matches it firmly. Not every row has a clone size; where given, it reads once, few, many or a size class.

V	J	size	D	CDR3	DNA
TRBV20-1	TRBJ2-7	-	-	CSASGVTFNEQYF	TGCAGTGCTAGCGGGGTAACGTTCAATGAGCAGTACTTC
TRBV24-1	TRBJ2-5	-	TRBD2	CATSESLLAGYQETQYF	TGTGCCACCAGTGAAAGCTTACTAGCGGGGTACCAAGAGACCCAGTACTTC
TRBV3-1	TRBJ2-5	-	TRBD2	CASSHSTSNWETQYF	TGTGCTAGCAGCCATTCGACTAGCAATTGGGAGACCCAGTACTTC
TRBV10-3	TRBJ1-2	-	-	CANAAQVQHGYTF	TGTGCCAACGCGGCCCAGGTGCAGCATGGCTACACCTTC
TRBV27	TRBJ1-5	-	TRBD1	CASNRGGSNQPQHF	TGTGCCAGCAACAGGGGAGGAAGCAATCAGCCCCAGCATTTT
TRBV5-1	TRBJ2-1	few	TRBD1	CASSWTGDSVNEQFF	TGCGCCAGCAGCTGGACAGGTGACTCGGTGAATGAGCAGTTCTTC
TRBV6-6	TRBJ2-7	-	-	CASSYRGNSYEQYF	TGTGCCAGCAGTTACAGGGGGAACTCCTACGAGCAGTACTTC
TRBV4-2	TRBJ2-3	few	-	CASSQVAGRSTDTQYF	TGTGCCAGCAGCCAAGTGGCCGGTAGAAGTACAGATACGCAGTATTTT
TRBV20-1	TRBJ2-7	few	-	CSARGDFSYEQYF	TGCAGTGCTAGGGGGGACTTCTCCTACGAGCAGTACTTC
TRBV7-2	TRBJ2-1	few	TRBD1	CASSRGTGAYNEQFF	TGTGCCAGCAGCCGTGGGACAGGGGCTTACAATGAGCAGTTCTTC
TRBV20-1	TRBJ1-5	-	-	CSARSLRDQPQHF	TGCAGTGCTAGATCACTGAGGGATCAGCCCCAGCATTTT
TRBV5-4	TRBJ1-2	-	-	CASSAYGNYGYTF	TGTGCCAGCAGTGCTTATGGGAATTATGGCTACACCTTC
TRBV6-2/TRBV6-3	TRBJ2-7	-	TRBD1	CASRHGPRTGGTYEQYF	TGTGCCAGCAGACACGGCCCTCGGACAGGGGGAACCTACGAGCAGTACTTC
TRBV29-1	TRBJ1-1	-	-	CSVVTGSGSEAFF	TGCAGCGTTGTTACGGGTTCTGGTAGTGAAGCTTTCTTT
TRBV9	TRBJ1-2	-	-	CASSAGAKGDHHGYTF	TGTGCCAGCAGCGCGGGGGCCAAGGGCGATCATCATGGCTACACCTTC
TRBV3-1	TRBJ1-1	-	TRBD1	CASSSNRDSLKAFF	TGTGCCAGCAGCTCCAATAGGGACAGCTTGAAAGCTTTCTTT
TRBV4-2	TRBJ2-5	-	-	CASSQDFAGPIDEQYF	TGTGCCAGCAGCCAAGATTTCGCGGGCCCCATCGATGAGCAGTACTTC
TRBV20-1	TRBJ1-2	-	TRBD1	CSGTGGEGYTF	TGCAGTGGAACAGGGGGCGAGGGCTACACCTTC
TRBV7-2	TRBJ1-4	-	-	CASSSHRDSEKLFF	TGTGCCAGCAGCTCACACAGGGATTCGGAAAAACTGTTTTTT
TRBV29-1	TRBJ2-1	few	TRBD1	CSVELGQGVLGEQFF	TGCAGCGTTGAGTTGGGACAGGGGGTACTTGGTGAGCAGTTCTTC
TRBV15	TRBJ2-5	-	TRBD1	CATSRDQGAGEAQYF	TGTGCCACCAGCAGAGATCAGGGGGCAGGAGAGGCCCAGTACTTC
TRBV6-5	TRBJ2-7	-	TRBD2	CASSYPSGGGTYEQYF	TGTGCCAGCAGTTACCCGTCCGGGGGGGGAACCTACGAGCAGTACTTC
TRBV11-2	TRBJ2-1	-	-	CASSYARYGEQFF	TGTGCCAGCAGCTATGCCCGGTACGGTGAGCAGTTCTTC
TRBV11-2	TRBJ1-2	few	-	CASSTSQGYTF	TGTGCCAGCAGCACATCCCAAGGCTACACCTTC
TRBV27	TRBJ1-1	-	TRBD1	CASSLSKDRGTTEAFF	TGTGCCAGCAGTTTAAGCAAGGACAGGGGGACTACTGAAGCTTTCTTT
TRBV28	TRBJ2-5	-	-	CASSPLDRETQYF	TGTGCCAGCAGTCCCCTAGACCGGGAGACCCAGTACTTC
TRBV15	TRBJ2-1	once	-	CVTSREVAGCEQFF	TGTGTCACTAGCAGAGAAGTGGCAGGGTGTGAGCAGTTCTTC
TRBV6-6	TRBJ2-7	few	-	CASKNSPSSYEQYF	TGTGCCAGCAAAAACAGTCCGAGCTCCTACGAGCAGTACTTC
TRBV6-2/TRBV6-3	TRBJ2-1	many	-	CASSEDYEEDEQFF	TGTGCCAGCAGTGAGGACTATGAGGAAGATGAGCAGTTCTTC
TRBV4-1	TRBJ2-1	-	TRBD2	CASSQGWTSVNEQFF	TGCGCCAGCAGCCAAGGGTGGACTAGCGTAAATGAGCAGTTCTTC
TRBV6-6	TRBJ1-1	-	TRBD1	CASTTGGKRDTEAFF	TGTGCCAGCACCACAGGGGGCAAGAGGGACACTGAAGCTTTCTTT
TRBV7-2	TRBJ2-6	-	-	CASGSLSSGANVLTF	TGTGCCAGCGGCTCCCTTAGCTCTGGGGCCAACGTCCTGACTTTC
TRBV29-1	TRBJ2-5	few	TRBD1	CSHGQGETQYF	TGCAGCCACGGACAGGGAGAGACCCAGTACTTC
TRBV20-1	TRBJ1-5	-	TRBD1	CSAYTGGDQPQHF	TGCAGTGCTTATACAGGGGGAGATCAGCCCCAGCATTTT
TRBV29-1	TRBJ2-5	few	-	CSVVRVHHETQYF	TGCAGCGTTGTGAGGGTCCACCATGAGACCCAGTACTTC
TRBV12-5	TRBJ1-2	few	-	CASGGNHGYTF	TGTGCTAGTGGAGGGAATCATGGCTACACCTTC
TRBV7-2	TRBJ1-2	-	-	CASSLEGLRGYGYTF	TGTGCCAGCAGCTTAGAGGGGCTCCGTGGCTATGGCTACACCTTC
TRBV28	TRBJ2-3	few	-	CASSPSVTNTQYF	TGTGCCAGCAGCCCGAGTGTAACTAATACGCAGTATTTT
TRBV3-1	TRBJ2-4	few	-	CASSQEGVNLNDIQYF	TGTGCCAGCAGCCAAGAGGGGGTTAACCTAAACGACATTCAGTACTTC
TRBV6-1	TRBJ2-3	few	-	CASSGTITDTQYF	TGTGCCAGCAGTGGCACCATCACAGATACGCAGTATTTT
TRBV24-1	TRBJ2-1	few	-	CATSEDYSYNEQFF	TGTGCCACCAGTGAGGACTACTCCTACAATGAGCAGTTCTTC
TRBV5-1	TRBJ1-6	few	-	CASSGGGLNSPLHF	TGCGCCAGCAGCGGAGGAGGACTGAATTCACCCCTCCACTTT
TRBV28	TRBJ2-7	few	-	CASSPRPPFYEQYF	TGTGCCAGCAGTCCCAGACCTCCCTTCTACGAGCAGTACTTC
TRBV20-1	TRBJ2-4	few	TRBD2	CSALTSGGAKNIQYF	TGCAGTGCTCTCACTAGCGGGGGGGCCAAAAACATTCAGTACTTC
TRBV9	TRBJ2-1	-	-	CASSVGGSMIDEQFF	TGTGCCAGCAGCGTAGGGGGGAGTATGATCGATGAGCAGTTCTTC
TRBV9	TRBJ2-7	-	-	CASSFGSRDYEQYF	TGTGCCAGCAGCTTCGGGAGTCGGGACTACGAGCAGTACTTC
TRBV7-9	TRBJ2-5	-	TRBD2	CASTLSIERAGGLLKETQYF	TGTGCCAGCACCTTATCCATCGAGAGAGCGGGGGGCCTCTTGAAAGAGACCCAGTACTTC
TRBV6-5	TRBJ1-5	-	-	CASSFGQNNQPQHF	TGTGCCAGCAGTTTTGGACAGAACAATCAGCCCCAGCATTTT
TRBV4-2	TRBJ2-1	few	TRBD1	CASSQGTGTASYNEQFF	TGTGCCAGCAGCCAAGGTACCGGGACAGCCTCCTACAATGAGCAGTTCTTC
TRBV20-1	TRBJ1-5	few	-	CSALLQGSNQPQHF	TGCAGTGCCTTATTACAGGGTAGCAATCAGCCCCAGCATTTT
TRBV5-1	TRBJ2-7	-	-	CASSSKDRDGGGEQYF	TGCGCCAGCAGCTCCAAGGACCGGGACGGAGGGGGCGAGCAGTACTTC